This record covers a single TCR beta chain. Its antigen is not identified. The data were taken from a study of OX40 agonist ivuxolimab in advanced cancers. Study results and caveats: The authors did not determine the antigen specificity of the expanded peripheral T cells.

The protocol was immunoSEQ multiplex PCR, while the TCRdb copy is restricted to in-frame clones and leaves out a portion. The sample shows some 97,000 clones, approximately 90% of them seen only once. The sample was CD4+ or CD8+ T cells sorted from blood, taken in a trial of the OX40 agonist ivuxolimab. This TCR was recovered from an adult with an advanced solid tumor such as melanoma, head and neck, liver or kidney cancer.

CDR3 residues: CASSPTGMGEQYF. In nucleotides, the CDR3 is TGTGCCAGCTCCCCTACAGGGATGGGAGAGCAGTACTTC. V is TRBV18 and J is TRBJ2-7, with TRBD1 as a possible D gene (6 bases). This CDR3 comprises 13 residues. V was clipped by 6 bases and J by 7 bases, with 16 bases between them. The germline V gene encodes CDR1 KGHSH and CDR2 LQKENI.